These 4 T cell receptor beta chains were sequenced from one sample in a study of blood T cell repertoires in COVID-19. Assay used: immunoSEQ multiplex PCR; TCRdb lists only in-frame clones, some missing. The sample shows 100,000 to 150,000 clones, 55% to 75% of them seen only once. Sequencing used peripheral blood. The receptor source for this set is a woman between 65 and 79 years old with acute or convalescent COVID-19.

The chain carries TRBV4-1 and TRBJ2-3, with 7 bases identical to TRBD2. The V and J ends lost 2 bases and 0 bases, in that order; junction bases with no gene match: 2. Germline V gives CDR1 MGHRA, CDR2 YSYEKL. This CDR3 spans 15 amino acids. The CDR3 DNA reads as TGCGCCAGCAGCCAACTACTAGCGAGCACAGATACGCAGTATTTT. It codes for CASSQLLASTDTQYF.

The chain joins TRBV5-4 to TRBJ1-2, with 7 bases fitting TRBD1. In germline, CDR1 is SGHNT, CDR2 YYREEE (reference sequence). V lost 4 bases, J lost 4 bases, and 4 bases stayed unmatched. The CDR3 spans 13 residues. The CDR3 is CASSRGGSYGYTF. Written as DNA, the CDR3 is TGTGCCAGCAGCCGAGGGGGCAGCTATGGCTACACCTTC.

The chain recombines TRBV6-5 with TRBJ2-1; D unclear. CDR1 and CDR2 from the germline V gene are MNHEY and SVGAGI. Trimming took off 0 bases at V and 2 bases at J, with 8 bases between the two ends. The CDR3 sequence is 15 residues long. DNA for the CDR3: TGTGCCAGCAGTTACTCGATAAGCCCCTACAATGAGCAGTTCTTC. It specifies CASSYSISPYNEQFF.

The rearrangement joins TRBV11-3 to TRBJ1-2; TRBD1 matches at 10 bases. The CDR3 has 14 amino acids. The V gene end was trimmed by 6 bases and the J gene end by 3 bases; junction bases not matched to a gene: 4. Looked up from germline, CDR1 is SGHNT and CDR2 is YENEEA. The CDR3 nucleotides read TGTGCCAGCAGAAGGACAGGGGGGGACTATGGCTACACCTTC. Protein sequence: CASRRTGGDYGYTF.